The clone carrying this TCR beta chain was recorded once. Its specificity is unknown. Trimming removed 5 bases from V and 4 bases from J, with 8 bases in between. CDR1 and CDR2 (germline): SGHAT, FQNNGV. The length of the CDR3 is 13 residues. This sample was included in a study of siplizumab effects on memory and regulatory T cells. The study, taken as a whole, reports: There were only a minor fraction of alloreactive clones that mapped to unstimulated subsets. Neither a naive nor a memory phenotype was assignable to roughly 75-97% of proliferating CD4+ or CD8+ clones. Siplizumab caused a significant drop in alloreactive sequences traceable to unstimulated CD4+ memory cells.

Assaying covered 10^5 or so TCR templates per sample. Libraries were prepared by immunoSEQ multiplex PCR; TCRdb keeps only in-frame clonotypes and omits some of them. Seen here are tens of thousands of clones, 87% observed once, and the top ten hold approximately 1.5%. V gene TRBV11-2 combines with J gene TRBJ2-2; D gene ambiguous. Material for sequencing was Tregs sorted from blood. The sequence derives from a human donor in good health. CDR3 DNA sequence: TGTGCCAGCAGCCGCTGGGGCACCGGGGAGCTGTTTTTT. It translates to CASSRWGTGELFF.